The T cell receptor beta chain under discussion was sequenced for a study of sequential checkpoint blockade in melanoma (dated by TCRdb to about 2019). About the investigation overall: In a 1:1 randomization, patients received either first-line nivolumab then ipilimumab (arm A) or ipilimumab then nivolumab (arm B). Both trial sequences were followed by maintenance nivolumab. The investigation overall reported the following: Validation of the response-prediction model combining TCR metrics and mutation burden is needed in larger, independent patient cohorts.

Per the germline V gene, SGHTA is the CDR1 and FQGNSA is the CDR2. V lost 7 bases and J lost 0 bases; the stretch between them is 16 bases long. From the cysteine through the phenylalanine, the CDR3 covers 15 amino acids. Left in the record is the CDR3 DNA by itself, 45 bases read in frame from the first base. Points on this clone: Which antigen it targets is not known. No base quality values were provided; no much bigger clone lies one nucleotide off.

TCRbeta CDR3 regions were immunosequenced from genomic DNA with the immunoSEQ Assay. Before high-throughput sequencing, genomic DNA was amplified using bias-controlled multiplex PCR. From the authors' description of their analysis: To quantify the absolute abundance of each unique TCRbeta CDR3 region, the sequences were collapsed and filtered. Clonality, defined as 1 minus Pielou's evenness, was calculated using only productive rearrangements. Clones with significantly greater frequencies in on-treatment versus baseline samples were identified using a previously published method. TCRdb took this table from immuneACCESS and kept in-frame rearrangements with V and J called. Such tables lack part of the clones; where checked against another copy, unresolved V genes explain under half of the gap, and the rest is unexplained. For V, J and clone size, that table is used; D and trimming come from the DNA. The sample yields about 32,000 clones; approximately 86% were counted once. The ten top clones hold 15% to 20% of the sample.

The treatment or condition label on this specimen signifies: randomized to nivolumab then ipilimumab (arm A) or the reverse (arm B). None of the trial patients had been given prior DNA-damaging chemotherapy. A FACS Aria II flow cytometer was used to sort live CD3+CD8+ cells that were negative for CD19 and CD56 from thawed PBMCs. Samples came from patients with melanoma in CheckMate 064, a randomized, open-label phase II trial of sequential checkpoint blockade. Leukapheresis was used to collect peripheral blood mononuclear cells, which were then purified with Ficoll-Paque and frozen in human serum with roughly 10% DMSO. Right after sorting, the blood CD3+CD8+ cells were verified to be >95% pure, and DNA extraction followed.

In this chain, TRBV7-2 is recombined with TRBJ2-7; tentative D gene TRBD2, with 6 bases matching. The sample here was CD8+ T cells sorted from blood (inferred from file names), taken from a patient given nivolumab and ipilimumab in sequence. The source of this sequence is a human donor with melanoma. Read as DNA, the sequence is TGTGCCAGCACGCCTCGGGACTGGAGCTCCTACGAGCAGTACTTC. It encodes CASTPRDWSSYEQYF.